This T cell receptor (beta chain) was observed in a study of shared clonotypes between healthy human individuals. Study-level background: The cohort had two women and a few men, ages 18 to 49. Researchers assigned three CD4 naive, three CD4 memory, two CD8 naive and one CD8 memory plate to each donor. Study-level points and caveats: In general, naive subsets displayed greater estimated richness than memory subsets did.

The CDR3 contains 14 residues. Germline CDR1 LNHDA, CDR2 SQIVND (reference sequence). Trimming shortened V by 4 bases and J by 5 bases, and 14 bases separated the two germline ends. Data came from immunoSEQ multiplex PCR; TCRdb stores just in-frame clones and leaves some out. This sample yields millions of clones, of which around 94% are seen a single time; about 0.13% belongs to the top ten. On this clone itself: Antigen specificity is unknown.

The material sequenced was naive CD4+ T cells sorted from blood. The sample's subset: CD45RA+ positively selected. The receptor was isolated from a man aged 18 to 30 in good health. The chain carries TRBV19 and TRBJ1-2; D gene unclear. CDR3 sequence: CASSKEVPTYGYTF. DNA for the CDR3: TGTGCCAGTAGTAAGGAGGTACCAACGTATGGCTACACCTTC.